This T cell receptor beta chain stems from a study of shared clonotypes between healthy human individuals. This table comes from immunoSEQ multiplex PCR, and its TCRdb copy is limited to in-frame clones, with some not included. The sample lists 1.5 million to 2.5 million clones; approximately 94% were seen once. Naive CD8 isolation took CD45RO-negative cells positively selected for CCR7 and excluded terminally differentiated effector memory CD45RA+ cells. Healthy adults negative for HIV, lacking recent acute infections or vaccinations, served as donors. Sequenced sample: naive CD8+ T cells sorted from blood. The receptor was isolated from a young man in good health.

CDR3 coding DNA: TGTGCCAGCAGCGAGCTGGACAGTTATGCCTACGAGCAGTACTTC. Translation gives CASSELDSYAYEQYF. This chain connects TRBV9 to TRBJ2-7; D is perhaps TRBD1 (6 bases). Trimming cost V 3 bases and J 2 bases, with 15 bases left between them. The germline V gene encodes CDR1 SGDLS and CDR2 YYNGEE. The CDR3 loop spans 15 amino acids.